This TCR beta chain was recovered during a study of cytomegalovirus exposure and HLA in healthy donors. Germline trimming cut 2 bases from V and 5 bases from J; bases unmatched to any gene: 13. This CDR3 has 16 amino acids. CDR1 is SGDLS and CDR2 is YYNGEE in the germline V gene. Primers for the PCR totalled 60 Vbeta and 13 Jbeta. Sequencing used immunoSEQ multiplex PCR; TCRdb keeps in-frame clones, though not all of them. The sample has approximately 130,000 clones, 84% seen once; the top ten hold about 2.5%. The sequenced material came from PBMCs. This rearrangement joins TRBV9 to TRBJ2-7; 7 positions agree with TRBD2. This clonotype originated in a man aged 50 to 60 in good health and CMV-seronegative. CDR3 in amino acids: CASSVAAGTSPNEQYF. The CDR3 DNA follows: TGTGCCAGCAGCGTTGCAGCGGGAACGTCTCCTAACGAGCAGTACTTC.